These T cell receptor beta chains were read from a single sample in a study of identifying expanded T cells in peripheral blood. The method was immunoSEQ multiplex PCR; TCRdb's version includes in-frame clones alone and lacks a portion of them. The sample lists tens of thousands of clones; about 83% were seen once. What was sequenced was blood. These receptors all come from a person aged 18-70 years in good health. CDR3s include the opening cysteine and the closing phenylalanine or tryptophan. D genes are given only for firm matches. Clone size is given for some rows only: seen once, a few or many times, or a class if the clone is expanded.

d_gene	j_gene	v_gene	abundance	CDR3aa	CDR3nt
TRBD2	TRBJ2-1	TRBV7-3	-	CASSQVMGLADNEQFF	TGTGCCAGCAGCCAAGTAATGGGACTAGCGGACAATGAGCAGTTCTTC
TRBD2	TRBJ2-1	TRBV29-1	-	CSVEIETSVRGPFF	TGCAGCGTTGAAATCGAGACTAGCGTGAGAGGGCCGTTCTTC
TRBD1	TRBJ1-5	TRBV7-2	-	CASSQESGGFQPQHF	TGTGCCAGCAGCCAGGAGTCAGGGGGCTTTCAGCCCCAGCATTTT
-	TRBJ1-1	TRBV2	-	CASSGKGTLNTEAFF	TGTGCCAGCAGTGGAAAGGGGACCCTGAACACTGAAGCTTTCTTT
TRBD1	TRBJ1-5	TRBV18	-	CASSQGQGDQPQHF	TGTGCCAGCTCACAAGGACAGGGTGATCAGCCCCAGCATTTT
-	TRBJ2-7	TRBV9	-	CASSVGTHSYEQYF	TGTGCCAGCAGCGTTGGGACACACTCCTACGAGCAGTACTTC
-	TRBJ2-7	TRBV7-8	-	CASSPGLEPYEQYF	TGTGCCAGCAGCCCCGGACTCGAACCCTACGAGCAGTACTTC
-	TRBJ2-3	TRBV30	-	CAWETLQGDTQYF	TGTGCCTGGGAGACGCTACAGGGAGATACGCAGTATTTT
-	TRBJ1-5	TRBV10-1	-	CARRALEVGNQPQHF	TGCGCCAGGAGAGCCCTTGAGGTAGGCAATCAGCCCCAGCATTTT
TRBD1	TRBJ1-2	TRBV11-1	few	CASSRQGYEGYTF	TGTGCCAGCAGTCGACAGGGTTATGAGGGCTACACCTTC
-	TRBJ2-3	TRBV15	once	CATSRTGLTSTDTQYF	TGTGCCACCAGCAGGACGGGACTCACTAGCACAGATACGCAGTATTTT
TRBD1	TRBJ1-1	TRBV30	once	CAWSPGQGASKAFF	TGTGCCTGGAGTCCCGGACAGGGAGCATCGAAAGCTTTCTTT
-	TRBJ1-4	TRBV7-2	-	CAVRAGTYNEKLFF	TGTGCCGTAAGGGCGGGGACTTATAATGAAAAACTGTTTTTT
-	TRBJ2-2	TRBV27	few	CASSLRGTNTGELFF	TGTGCCAGCAGTTTGAGGGGGACGAACACCGGGGAGCTGTTTTTT
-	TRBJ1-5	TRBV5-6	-	CASSLDETQPQHF	TGTGCCAGCAGCTTGGACGAAACCCAGCCCCAGCATTTT
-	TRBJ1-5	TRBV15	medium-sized	CATRGDSNQPQHF	TGTGCCACCCGAGGGGATAGCAATCAGCCCCAGCATTTT
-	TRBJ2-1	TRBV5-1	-	CASRSDSNEQFF	TGCGCCAGCAGAAGCGACAGCAATGAGCAGTTCTTC
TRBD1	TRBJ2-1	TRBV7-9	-	CASSFQIGTDHSYNEQFF	TGTGCCAGCAGCTTCCAGATAGGGACAGACCACTCCTACAATGAGCAGTTCTTC
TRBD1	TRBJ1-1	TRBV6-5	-	CASRSGGATEAFF	TGTGCCAGCAGGTCAGGGGGGGCCACTGAAGCTTTCTTT
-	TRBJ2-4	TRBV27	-	CASSTVRGPGNIQYF	TGTGCCAGCAGTACGGTCCGGGGACCAGGAAACATTCAGTACTTC
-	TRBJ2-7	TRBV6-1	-	CASSESRGRGEQYF	TGTGCCAGCAGTGAATCCAGGGGTCGTGGCGAGCAGTACTTC
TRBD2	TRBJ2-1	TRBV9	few	CASSGRLAGGEQFF	TGTGCCAGCAGCGGTCGGCTAGCGGGAGGGGAGCAGTTCTTC
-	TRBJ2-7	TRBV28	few	CASSLWAGGQYF	TGTGCCAGCAGTTTATGGGCCGGGGGGCAGTACTTC
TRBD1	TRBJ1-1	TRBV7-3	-	CASSNAGTGREAFF	TGTGCCAGCAGCAACGCGGGGACAGGGCGCGAAGCTTTCTTT
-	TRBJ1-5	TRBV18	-	CASSLYSEGQPQHF	TGTGCCAGCTCACTTTACTCGGAGGGTCAGCCCCAGCATTTT
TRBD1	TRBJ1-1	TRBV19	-	CASSQQGYTEAFF	TGTGCCAGTAGTCAACAGGGGTACACTGAAGCTTTCTTT
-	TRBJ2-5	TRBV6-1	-	CASSEARPSGSIWETQYF	TGTGCCAGCAGTGAAGCACGTCCCAGCGGGTCCATTTGGGAGACCCAGTACTTC
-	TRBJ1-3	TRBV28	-	CASSSSGSGNTIYF	TGTGCCAGCAGTTCGTCCGGCTCTGGAAACACCATATATTTT
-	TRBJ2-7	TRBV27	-	CASQTGLWGEQYF	TGTGCCAGCCAGACCGGGCTCTGGGGAGAGCAGTACTTC
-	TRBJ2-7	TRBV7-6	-	CASSQGEWGSYEQYF	TGTGCCAGCAGCCAAGGGGAATGGGGGAGCTACGAGCAGTACTTC
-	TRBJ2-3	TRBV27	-	CASSLGPHTDTQYF	TGTGCCAGCAGTTTGGGCCCACACACAGATACGCAGTATTTT
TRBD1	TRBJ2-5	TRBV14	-	CASSPTGAPETQYF	TGTGCCAGCAGCCCTACAGGGGCTCCAGAGACCCAGTACTTC
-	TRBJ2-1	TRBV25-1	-	CASKPGTPNPYNEQFF	TGTGCCAGCAAACCCGGGACACCCAACCCCTACAATGAGCAGTTCTTC
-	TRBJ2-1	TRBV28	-	CASSLSGYNEQFF	TGTGCCAGCAGTTTGTCAGGGTACAATGAGCAGTTCTTC
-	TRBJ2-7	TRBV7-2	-	CASSSGMTYEQYF	TGTGCCAGCAGCTCCGGTATGACCTACGAGCAGTACTTC
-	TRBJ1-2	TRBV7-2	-	CASSGRGFYGYTF	TGTGCCAGCAGCGGAAGGGGTTTCTATGGCTACACCTTC
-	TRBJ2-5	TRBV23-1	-	CASSPFQDSEIQETQYF	TGCGCCAGCAGCCCATTTCAGGACAGTGAGATACAAGAGACCCAGTACTTC
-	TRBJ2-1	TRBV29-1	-	CSVGVGRGADNEQFF	TGCAGCGTTGGGGTTGGAAGGGGGGCGGACAATGAGCAGTTCTTC
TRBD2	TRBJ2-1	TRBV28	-	CASNLLAGANEQFF	TGTGCCAGCAACCTACTAGCGGGAGCGAATGAGCAGTTCTTC
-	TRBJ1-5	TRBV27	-	CASRSNRITGFSSHSNQPQHF	TGTGCCAGCCGATCTAACCGAATCACGGGGTTTTCGAGCCATAGCAATCAGCCCCAGCATTTT
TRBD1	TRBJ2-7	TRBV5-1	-	CASSWSTGSSYEQYF	TGCGCCAGCAGCTGGTCGACAGGGAGCTCCTACGAGCAGTACTTC
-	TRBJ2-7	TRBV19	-	CASSKGVATYEQYF	TGTGCCAGTAGTAAGGGGGTAGCAACCTACGAGCAGTACTTC
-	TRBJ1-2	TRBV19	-	CASSNQGILVGYTF	TGTGCCAGTAGCAACCAGGGGATCTTGGTGGGCTACACCTTC
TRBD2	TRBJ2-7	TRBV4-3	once	CASSQDTGLAGGGEQYF	TGCGCCAGCAGCCAAGATACTGGACTAGCGGGAGGGGGAGAGCAGTACTTC
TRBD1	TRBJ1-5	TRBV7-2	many	CASSLAPPGQGLQPQHF	TGTGCCAGCAGCTTAGCTCCTCCGGGACAGGGACTCCAGCCCCAGCATTTT
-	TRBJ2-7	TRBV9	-	CASSFAVSSYEQYF	TGTGCCAGCAGCTTTGCGGTTAGCTCCTACGAGCAGTACTTC
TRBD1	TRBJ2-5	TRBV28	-	CASRAGGPETQYF	TGTGCCAGCAGGGCAGGGGGCCCAGAGACCCAGTACTTC
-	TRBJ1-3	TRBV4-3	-	CASSQDGEFRGNTIYF	TGCGCCAGCAGCCAAGATGGGGAATTTAGGGGAAACACCATATATTTT
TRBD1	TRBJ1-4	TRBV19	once	CASSVGTGNNEKLFF	TGTGCCAGTAGTGTTGGGACAGGGAACAATGAAAAACTGTTTTTT
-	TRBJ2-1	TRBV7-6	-	CASSPESVQYNEQFF	TGTGCCAGCAGCCCCGAGAGCGTACAATACAATGAGCAGTTCTTC
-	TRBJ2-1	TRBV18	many	CASSPPLGRRGNEQFF	TGTGCCAGCTCACCACCGCTGGGGAGGCGGGGCAATGAGCAGTTCTTC
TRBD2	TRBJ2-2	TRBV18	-	CASSPQAGGTGELFF	TGTGCCAGCTCACCACAAGCGGGAGGCACCGGGGAGCTGTTTTTT
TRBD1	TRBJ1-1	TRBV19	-	CASTGVGRGHVEAFF	TGTGCCAGTACTGGGGTGGGCAGGGGGCATGTTGAAGCTTTCTTT